One sample yielded the 23 T cell receptor beta chains listed below, sequenced in a study of Tregs in tolerant kidney transplant recipients. Method: immunoSEQ multiplex PCR; TCRdb's copy keeps in-frame clones and lacks some. The sample shows under 35,000 clones, and less than 2% sits with its ten largest clones. Recipients received nonmyeloablative bone marrow transplants from related graft donors, with transient mixed chimerism. The source was CD4+ T cells from blood (PBMCs), collected 24 months after the transplant. The source of these receptors is a human patient who received a combined kidney and bone marrow transplant. The graft donor may have given rise to some T cells.

Details on this clone: The CDR3 end is not reached by the read, which stops 3 residues before it; the germline J gene fills it in. This chain links TRBV20-1 with TRBJ2-5; a weak D match, TRBD2 (5 bases). CDR3 size: 14 residues. Germline V gene data show CDR1 as DFQATT and CDR2 as SNEGSKA (reference sequence). V was shortened by 3 bases and J by 4 bases, with 15 bases between the two germline ends. The CDR3 sequence is CSASIARGVETQYF. The DNA read from the CDR3 is TGCAGTGCTAGCATCGCCCGGGGTGTAGAGACC.

As regards this clone: The read stops 3 residues short of the end of the CDR3; the missing end is completed from the germline J gene. The genes are TRBV5-1 and TRBJ2-7; D is perhaps TRBD2 (6 bases). The CDR3 contains 14 residues. Trimming took off 6 bases at V and 4 bases at J, with 17 bases between the two ends. CDR1 SGHRS and CDR2 YFSETQ come from the germline V gene. CDR3 DNA, as far as it was read: TGCGCCAGCATCTCCCCGCGGGGTGGGTACGAG. Translation gives CASISPRGGYE. The entire CDR3 protein is CASISPRGGYEQYF.

Turning to this clone: The read ends 3 residues early relative to the CDR3; the germline J gene fills the gap. The chain employs TRBV5-1 and TRBJ1-2; D is possibly TRBD1 (6 bases). In germline, CDR1 is SGHRS, CDR2 YFSETQ. The CDR3 covers 14 residues. CDR3 DNA, as far as it was read: TGCGCCAGCAGCCCACAGCCAGGGGAGTGGGGC. This sequence encodes CASSPQPGEWG. In full, the CDR3 reads CASSPQPGEWGYTF.

CDR3 sequence: CATSLETGTSGRGDIQYF. The sequenced CDR3 bases are TGTGCCACCAGCTTAGAAACCGGGACTAGCGGGAGAGGGGACATT. V and J are TRBV15 and TRBJ2-4; TRBD2 matches 14 bases. The sequenced fragment ends 3 residues before the CDR3 boundary, so the rest is inferred from the germline J gene. CDR1 is LNHNV, CDR2 YYDKDF, per germline (reference sequence). V dropped 5 bases and J dropped 8; count of bases not matched to a gene: 14. This CDR3 is built from 18 residues.

For this clone: A read error may account for a junction end that differs from germline. The DNA ends 3 residues before the CDR3 does, and the rest of the CDR3 is filled in from the germline J gene. This chain uses TRBV5-5 with TRBJ1-4; D is possibly TRBD1 (5 bases). The length of the CDR3 is 13 residues. Looked up from germline, CDR1 is SGHKS and CDR2 is YYEKEE (reference sequence). The sequenced part of the CDR3 DNA is TGTGCCAGCAGGTTGGGAGGGGAGGAAAAA. This codes for CASRLGGEEK. From start to end, the CDR3 is CASRLGGEEKLFF.

About this clone itself: The read ends 3 residues before the CDR3 terminus; that terminus is restored from the germline J gene. This chain connects TRBV11-3 to TRBJ2-1, with TRBD1 matching 8 bases. Trimming removed 4 bases from V and 8 bases from J; junction bases left unmatched: 7. Germline values: CDR1 SGHNT, CDR2 YENEEA. The CDR3 length is 14 residues. CDR3 sequence: CASSSGTGPHEQFF. CDR3 bases read: TGTGCCAGCAGCTCCGGGACAGGTCCCCATGAG.

Regarding this clone: Read coverage stops 3 residues before the CDR3 terminus; the germline J gene supplies the remainder. V gene TRBV5-1 combines with J gene TRBJ2-2; D call uncertain. V was cut by 6 bases and J by 6 bases, with 12 bases left in between. This CDR3 has 13 residues. CDR1 is SGHRS and CDR2 is YFSETQ in the germline V gene. The CDR3 DNA, read in part, is TGCGCCAGCACTACTCCCCCCGCCGGGGAG. It specifies CASTTPPAGE. The whole CDR3 protein is CASTTPPAGELFF.

On this clone: The sequence runs out 3 residues before the end of the CDR3; the remainder is reconstructed from the germline J gene. The V call is TRBV12-5, the J call TRBJ1-1; D remains ambiguous. Germline loops: CDR1 LGHNT, CDR2 FRNRAP. CDR3 length equals 15 residues. Trimming stripped 2 bases from V and 1 base from J, with 11 bases between. CDR3 bases read: TGTGCTAGTGGTTTGTATGTCAAGGGGAACACTGAA. It specifies CASGLYVKGNTE. The full CDR3 protein reads CASGLYVKGNTEAFF. Full variable domain (outside the CDR3, taken from reference TRBV12-5 and TRBJ1-1): DARVTQTPRHKVTEMGQEVTMRCQPILGHNTVFWYRQTMMQGLELLAYFRNRAPLDDSGMPKDRFSAEMPDATLATLKIQPSEPRDSAVYFCASGLYVKGNTEAFFGQGTRLTVV.

Concerning this clone itself: The read gets to within 3 residues of the CDR3 end, and the germline J gene fills in the rest. V usage is TRBV18 and J usage is TRBJ2-7; 9 bases agree with TRBD2. With 3 bases clipped from V and 4 bases from J, the junction kept 1 base outside the gene matches. Germline CDR1 is KGHSH and CDR2 is LQKENI. CDR3 length: 13 residues. The CDR3 here is CASSPTSGYEQYF. Incomplete CDR3 DNA: TGTGCCAGCTCACCGACTAGCGGTTACGAG.

Concerning this clone itself: The read comes to an end 3 residues before the CDR3 does, leaving the germline J gene to fill in the end. The chain has TRBV5-6 and TRBJ2-7; D remains unclear. V lost 0 bases, J lost 3 bases, and 7 bases lay in between. Germline CDR1 reads SGHDT; CDR2 reads YYEEEE. This CDR3 region has 13 residues. The covered CDR3 bases are TGTGCCAGCAGCTTGGCCAATAGCTACGAG. As protein: CASSLANSYE. The CDR3 in full is CASSLANSYEQYF.

Of note for this clone: The read comes to an end 3 residues before the CDR3 does, leaving the germline J gene to fill in the end. The chain combines TRBV5-4 with TRBJ2-5; 7 bases fit TRBD2. The germline V gene encodes CDR1 SGHNT and CDR2 YYREEE (reference sequence). V lost 0 bases to trimming and J lost 7 bases; unmatched junction nucleotides: 12. The CDR3 totals 16 residues. The DNA read from the CDR3 is TGTGCCAGCAGCTTGGGAGGGGCTAGCGGTTCGGGGACC. It codes for CASSLGGASGSGT. The entire CDR3 is CASSLGGASGSGTQYF.

CDR3 sequence reads: CALEMGGSSGNTIYF. The covered CDR3 bases are TGTGCCCTTGAGATGGGGGGATCCTCCGGAAACACC. The chain carries TRBV30 and TRBJ1-3; a weak D match, TRBD1 (5 bases). The read gets to within 3 residues of the CDR3 end, and the germline J gene fills in the rest. The CDR3 sequence is 15 residues long. With 8 bases removed from V and 4 bases from J, the gap between germline ends came to 21 bases. Germline V gene lookup returns CDR1 GTSNPN and CDR2 SVGIG (reference sequence).

Regarding this clone: The read falls 3 residues short of the CDR3 end, and the missing part is taken from the germline J gene. The V gene is TRBV6-2 or TRBV6-3, the J gene TRBJ2-1, with 7 positions matching TRBD1. V shed 6 bases and J 8 bases; nucleotides not matched to a gene: 13. In germline, CDR1 is MNHEY, CDR2 SVGEGT. This CDR3 contains 15 residues. CDR3 sequence reads: CASSRGQNPAHEQFF. The sequenced CDR3 bases are TGTGCCAGCAGCCGGGGACAGAACCCCGCCCATGAG.

Worth noting for this clone: The CDR3 end is not reached by the read, which stops 3 residues before it; the germline J gene fills it in. This chain links TRBV5-1 with TRBJ2-2; TRBD2 matches at 8 bases. Germline CDR1 SGHRS, CDR2 YFSETQ. The CDR3 length is 16 residues. V shed 4 bases and J 1 base; nucleotides not matched to a gene: 6. This CDR3 is CASSLLAGMNTGELFF. The sequenced part of the CDR3 DNA is TGCGCCAGCAGCCTCTTAGCGGGAATGAACACCGGGGAG.

Turning to this clone: From the germline J gene comes the end of the CDR3, since the read stops 3 residues before it. V is TRBV19 and J is TRBJ1-1; D perhaps matches TRBD1 (5 bases). The ends were cut back, 3 bases at V and 3 bases at J, with 11 bases in the middle. This CDR3 is built from 14 residues. The germline gives CDR1 LNHDA, CDR2 SQIVND (reference sequence). The sequenced part of the CDR3 DNA is TGTGCCAGTAGTATGGGGCTGGCGGACACTGAA. It is translated as CASSMGLADTE. The entire CDR3 protein is CASSMGLADTEAFF.

With regard to this clone: Read data end 3 residues before the CDR3 end; the end is taken from the germline J gene. The rearrangement joins TRBV11-2 to TRBJ2-3; no reliable D call. The V end lost 2 bases, the J end lost 4 bases, and 4 bases lay between the germline ends. Germline lookup yields CDR1 SGHAT and CDR2 FQNNGV. This CDR3 comprises 12 residues. This CDR3 is CASSLYPDTQYF. CDR3 bases read: TGTGCCAGCAGCTTATATCCAGATACG.

Notes on this clone: Read coverage stops 3 residues before the CDR3 terminus; the germline J gene supplies the remainder. The chain combines TRBV7-3 with TRBJ1-1; weak D call: TRBD1 (6 bases). CDR1 SGHTA and CDR2 FQGTGA come from the germline V gene. Trimming took 0 bases from V and 4 from J, leaving 12 bases between them. CDR3 length: 15 amino acids. Incomplete CDR3 DNA: TGTGCCAGCAGCTTAACATGGGGGGGCCGCACTGAA. Protein product: CASSLTWGGRTE. In full, the CDR3 reads CASSLTWGGRTEAFF.

Concerning this clone itself: The read falls 3 residues short of the CDR3 end, and the missing part is taken from the germline J gene. This chain joins TRBV7-8 and TRBJ1-4; TRBD1 matches 7 bases. Trimming removed 5 bases from V and 7 bases from J; junction bases left unmatched: 4. The CDR3 sequence is 13 residues long. Germline CDR1 is SGHVS and CDR2 is FQNEAQ. The covered CDR3 bases are TGTGCCAGCAGCACGACAGGGCCTGAAAAA. Translated: CASSTTGPEK. From start to end, the CDR3 is CASSTTGPEKLFF.

Turning to this clone: The CDR3 end is not reached by the read, which stops 3 residues before it; the germline J gene fills it in. The chain carries TRBV20-1 and TRBJ2-7, with a tentative D call TRBD1 (6 bases). This CDR3 region has 13 residues. V dropped 6 bases and J dropped 2 bases, with 14 bases sitting between them. CDR1 and CDR2 from the germline V gene are DFQATT and SNEGSKA (reference sequence). CDR3 in amino acids: CSAVGRDTYEQYF. The CDR3 bases that were read are TGCAGTGCAGTGGGTCGGGACACCTACGAG.

About this clone itself: The CDR3 is cut off 3 residues early in the read; its end comes from the germline J gene. The chain combines TRBV10-2 with TRBJ2-1, with 11 bases aligning to TRBD2. Trimming removed 8 bases from V and 5 bases from J; junction bases left unmatched: 5. Germline lookup yields CDR1 WSHSY and CDR2 SAAADI. The CDR3 has 14 residues. Here the CDR3 reads CASVALAGDNEQFF. CDR3 DNA, as far as it was read: TGCGCCAGCGTCGCACTAGCGGGGGACAATGAG.

On this clone itself: The read falls 3 residues short of the CDR3 end, and the missing part is taken from the germline J gene. The chain combines TRBV19 with TRBJ2-7; 8 bases are a match to TRBD2. The CDR3 totals 15 residues. V was pared by 4 bases and J by 1 base, with 6 bases of the junction left unmatched. The germline V gene has CDR1 LNHDA and CDR2 SQIVND (reference sequence). Partial CDR3 DNA: TGTGCCAGTAGTAAGGGACTAGGGCAATCCTACGAG. Its protein product is CASSKGLGQSYE. In full, the CDR3 is CASSKGLGQSYEQYF.

As concerns this clone: The read ends 3 residues early relative to the CDR3; the germline J gene fills the gap. The rearrangement links TRBV5-1 to TRBJ2-7, with 7 bases fitting TRBD2. J was trimmed by 5 bases and V by 4 bases; bases with no gene match: 9. CDR1 is SGHRS and CDR2 is YFSETQ in the germline V gene. This CDR3 has 14 amino acids. Incomplete CDR3 DNA: TGCGCCAGCAGCATTAGCGGGCCCAGCCACGAG. It encodes CASSISGPSHE. The full CDR3 protein reads CASSISGPSHEQYF. Based on the CDR3 plus reference TRBV5-1 and TRBJ2-7, the full variable domain is KAGVTQTPRYLIKTRGQQVTLSCSPISGHRSVSWYQQTPGQGLQFLFEYFSETQRNKGNFPGRFSGRQFSNSRSEMNVSTLELGDSALYLCASSISGPSHEQYFGPGTRLTVT.

As regards this clone: Read coverage stops 3 residues before the CDR3 terminus; the germline J gene supplies the remainder. The chain uses TRBV2 and TRBJ2-3; 7 nucleotides align to TRBD2. Germline CDR1 SNHLY, CDR2 FYNNEI. The CDR3 loop spans 13 amino acids. V was clipped by 6 bases and J by 4 bases; unmatched bases: 4. CDR3 sequence: CASRRLAADTQYF. Incomplete CDR3 DNA: TGTGCCAGCAGGCGCCTAGCGGCAGATACG.